This T cell receptor beta chain derives from a study of radiotherapy plus CTLA-4 blockade in lung cancer. Whole-study context: For about 19% of patients, objective responses occurred, and around 31% had disease control.

Sequenced by immunoSEQ multiplex PCR; TCRdb stores in-frame clones only, minus some. This table holds tens of thousands of clones, more than 75% found once. CDR3 length equals 15 residues. CDR1 and CDR2 (germline): MDHEN, SYDVKM. Trimming at V came to 5 bases and at J to 6 bases, leaving 11 bases not matched to a gene. The input for sequencing was peripheral blood, taken from a patient treated with radiotherapy plus ipilimumab. The rearrangement joins TRBV28 to TRBJ1-1, with TRBD1 matching 8 bases. The sequence derives from a human donor with non-small cell lung cancer that progressed on radiotherapy plus ipilimumab. In DNA, the CDR3 is TGTGCCAGCAGTATCACGGACAGGGTTTTTTCTGAAGCTTTCTTT. Protein product: CASSITDRVFSEAFF. The full variable domain, its missing parts supplied by reference TRBV28 and TRBJ1-1, is DVKVTQSSRYLVKRTGEKVFLECVQDMDHENMFWYRQDPGLGLRLIYFSYDVKMKEKGDIPEGYSVSREKKERFSLILESASTNQTSMYLCASSITDRVFSEAFFGQGTRLTVV.